The clone carrying this TCR beta chain was seen many times. TCRdb itself ran the RT-PCR reads through MiXCR, one entry per CDR3 protein. The sample carries more than 600,000 distinct CDR3 sequences, 13% to 15% recorded once. Sequencing input: memory CD4+ T cells from blood. The sequence was obtained from a female donor in good health, serving as a healthy control.

CDR3 coding DNA: TGCAGCGTTCAGCGGGGGAGCGGTACGCAGTATTTT. It encodes CSVQRGSGTQYF. This chain uses TRBV29-1 with TRBJ2-3; TRBD2 agrees at 8 bases. V dropped 5 bases and J dropped 8; count of bases not matched to a gene: 6. CDR3 length equals 12 residues. From germline, CDR1 is SQVTM and CDR2 ANQGSEA.